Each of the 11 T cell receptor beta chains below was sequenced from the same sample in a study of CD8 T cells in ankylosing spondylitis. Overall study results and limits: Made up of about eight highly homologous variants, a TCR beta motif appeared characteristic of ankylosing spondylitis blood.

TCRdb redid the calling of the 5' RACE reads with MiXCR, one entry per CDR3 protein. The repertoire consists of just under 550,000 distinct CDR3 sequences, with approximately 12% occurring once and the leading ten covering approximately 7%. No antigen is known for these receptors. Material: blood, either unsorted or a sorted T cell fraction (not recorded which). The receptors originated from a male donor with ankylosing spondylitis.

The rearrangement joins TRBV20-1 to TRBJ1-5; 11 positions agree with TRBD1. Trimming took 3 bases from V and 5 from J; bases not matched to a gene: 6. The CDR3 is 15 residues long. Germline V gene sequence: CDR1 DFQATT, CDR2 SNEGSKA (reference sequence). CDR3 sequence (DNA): TGCAGTGCTAGGGACAGGGGGCTTGGGGATCAGCCCCAGCATTTT. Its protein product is CSARDRGLGDQPQHF.

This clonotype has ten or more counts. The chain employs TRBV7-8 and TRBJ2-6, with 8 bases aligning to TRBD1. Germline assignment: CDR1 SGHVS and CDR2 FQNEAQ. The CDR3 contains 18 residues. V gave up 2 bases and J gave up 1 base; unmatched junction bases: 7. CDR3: CASSLTGGLVSGANVLTF. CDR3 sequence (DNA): TGTGCCAGCAGCTTAACAGGGGGACTTGTATCTGGGGCCAACGTCCTGACTTTC.

The CDR3 reads CASSLETGAVGKLFF. The DNA of the CDR3 is TGTGCCAGCAGCTTAGAGACAGGGGCGGTTGGAAAACTGTTTTTT. This chain connects TRBV7-8 to TRBJ1-4; 8 nucleotides match TRBD1. Germline V gives CDR1 SGHVS, CDR2 FQNEAQ. V trimming: 1 base; J trimming: 10 bases; junction bases outside the gene matches: 8. This CDR3 is 15 amino acids long.

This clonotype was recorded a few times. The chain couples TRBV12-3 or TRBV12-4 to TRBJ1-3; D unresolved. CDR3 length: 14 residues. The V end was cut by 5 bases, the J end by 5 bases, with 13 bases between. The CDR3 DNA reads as TGTGCCAGCAGTGCGGGGAGGGAGAGAAACACCATATATTTT. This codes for CASSAGRERNTIYF.

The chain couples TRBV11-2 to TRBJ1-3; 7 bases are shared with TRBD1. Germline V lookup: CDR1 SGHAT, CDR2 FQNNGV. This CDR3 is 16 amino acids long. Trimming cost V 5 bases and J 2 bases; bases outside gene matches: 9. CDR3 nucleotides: TGTGCCAGCAGCGCCCACACGGGACAGCCTGGAAACACCATATATTTT. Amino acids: CASSAHTGQPGNTIYF. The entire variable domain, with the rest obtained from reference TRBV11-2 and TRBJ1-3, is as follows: EAGVAQSPRYKIIEKRQSVAFWCNPISGHATLYWYQQILGQGPKLLIQFQNNGVVDDSQLPKDRFSAERLKGVDSTLKIQPAKLEDSAVYLCASSAHTGQPGNTIYFGEGSWLTVV.

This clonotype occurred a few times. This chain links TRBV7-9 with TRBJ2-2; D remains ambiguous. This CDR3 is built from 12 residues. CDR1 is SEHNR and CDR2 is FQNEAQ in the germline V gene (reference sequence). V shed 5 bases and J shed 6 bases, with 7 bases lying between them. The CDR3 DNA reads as TGTGCCAGCAGCGATACACCCGGGGAGCTGTTTTTT. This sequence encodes CASSDTPGELFF.

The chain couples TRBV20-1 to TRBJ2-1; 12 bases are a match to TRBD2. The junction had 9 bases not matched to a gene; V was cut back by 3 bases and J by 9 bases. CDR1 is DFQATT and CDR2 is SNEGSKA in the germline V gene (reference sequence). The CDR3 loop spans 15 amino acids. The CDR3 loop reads CSARMTSGRMGEQFF. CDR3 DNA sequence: TGCAGTGCTAGGATGACTAGCGGGAGAATGGGTGAGCAGTTCTTC.

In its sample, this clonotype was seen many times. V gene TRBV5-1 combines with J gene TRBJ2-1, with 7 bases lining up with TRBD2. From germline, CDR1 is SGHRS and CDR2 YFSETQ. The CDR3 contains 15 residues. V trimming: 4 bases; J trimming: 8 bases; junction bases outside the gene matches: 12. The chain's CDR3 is CASSPLGRESYEQFF. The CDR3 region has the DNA TGCGCCAGCAGCCCCCTGGGGCGGGAGAGTTATGAGCAGTTCTTC.

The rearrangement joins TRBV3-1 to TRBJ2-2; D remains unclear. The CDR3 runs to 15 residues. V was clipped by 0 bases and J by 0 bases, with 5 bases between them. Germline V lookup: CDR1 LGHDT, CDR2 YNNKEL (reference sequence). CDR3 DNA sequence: TGTGCCAGCAGCCAAGAGCTACCGAACACCGGGGAGCTGTTTTTT. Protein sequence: CASSQELPNTGELFF.

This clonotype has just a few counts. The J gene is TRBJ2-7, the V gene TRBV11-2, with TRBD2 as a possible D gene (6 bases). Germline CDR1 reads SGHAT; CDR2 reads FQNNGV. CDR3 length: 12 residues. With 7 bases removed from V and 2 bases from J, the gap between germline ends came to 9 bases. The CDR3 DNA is TGTGCCAGCAACTGGGGGGCCTACGAGCAGTACTTC. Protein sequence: CASNWGAYEQYF.

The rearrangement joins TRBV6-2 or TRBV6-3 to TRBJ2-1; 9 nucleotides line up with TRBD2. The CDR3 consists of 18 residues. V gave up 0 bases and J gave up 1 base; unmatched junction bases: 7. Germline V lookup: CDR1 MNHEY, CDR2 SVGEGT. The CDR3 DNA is TGTGCCAGCAGTTACTCGATATTGGCGGGAGGGTCCTACAATGAGCAGTTCTTC. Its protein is CASSYSILAGGSYNEQFF.